Listed here are 9 T cell receptor beta chains from one sample, sequenced in a study of T cells in Graves' hyperthyroidism and ophthalmopathy. TCR beta CDR3 regions were amplified from RNA. First-round RT-PCR targeting the TCR CDR3 was performed with the HTBI primer set. TCRdb re-called the multiplex PCR reads through MiXCR, storing one row per CDR3 protein. The sample comprises around 340,000 distinct CDR3 sequences, 16% of which are singletons, and around a third rests with the top ten. The specimen was blood. The origin of the receptors is a man aged 25-40 years with Graves' hyperthyroidism.

This clonotype was recorded a few times. The chain couples TRBV7-9 to TRBJ2-7; a weak D match, TRBD2 (6 bases). Trimming pared 3 bases from V and 2 bases from J, leaving 20 bases between. This CDR3 is 17 amino acids long. Germline CDR1 and CDR2: SEHNR and FQNEAQ (reference sequence). This CDR3 reads CASSFGRPGRETYEQYF. The CDR3 nucleotides read TGTGCCAGCAGCTTTGGGAGACCGGGACGGGAGACCTACGAGCAGTACTTC.

This clonotype was counted only a few times. This chain connects TRBV18 to TRBJ1-1, with a weak D call TRBD1 (6 bases). Germline V lookup: CDR1 KGHSH, CDR2 LQKENI. The germline V and J ends were trimmed by 4 bases and 3 bases, with 12 bases remaining between them. The CDR3 is made up of 14 amino acids. CDR3 region: CASSLQGMDTEAFF. CDR3 in DNA: TGTGCCAGCTCACTTCAGGGGATGGACACTGAAGCTTTCTTT.

This clonotype was picked up many times. This chain joins TRBV28 and TRBJ2-5, with 11 bases lining up with TRBD2. This CDR3 spans 16 amino acids. V gave up 0 bases and J gave up 2 bases; unmatched junction bases: 2. CDR1 is MDHEN, CDR2 SYDVKM, per germline. The CDR3 sequence: CASSLWGTSGQETQYF. The CDR3 nucleotides are TGTGCCAGCAGTTTATGGGGGACTAGCGGACAAGAGACCCAGTACTTC.

This clonotype was counted many times. The chain is built from TRBV5-1 and TRBJ2-4; 10 bases line up with TRBD2. CDR3 size: 17 residues. Germline assignment: CDR1 SGHRS and CDR2 YFSETQ. V lost 0 bases to trimming and J lost 5 bases; unmatched junction nucleotides: 8. In nucleotides, the CDR3 is TGCGCCAGCAGCTTGGTGCCGTCGACTAGCGGGCAAAACATTCAGTACTTC. Encoded protein: CASSLVPSTSGQNIQYF.

There are many counts of this clonotype. The rearrangement uses TRBV12-3 or TRBV12-4 and TRBJ2-1, with TRBD1 matching over 7 bases. The CDR3 sequence is 11 residues long. J was trimmed by 10 bases and V by 5 bases; bases with no gene match: 2. The CDR3 region has the DNA TGTGCCAGCAGTCGGACAGGCGAGCAGTTCTTC. It encodes CASSRTGEQFF.

There are many counts of this clonotype. The rearrangement joins TRBV11-2 to TRBJ2-7; no reliable D call. This CDR3 contains 12 residues. V was pared by 5 bases and J by 6 bases, with 11 bases between. Germline lookup yields CDR1 SGHAT and CDR2 FQNNGV. CDR3 bases: TGTGCCAGCAGCCCCCTTCCTGGCGAGCAGTACTTC. This codes for CASSPLPGEQYF. Combining the CDR3 with reference TRBV11-2 and TRBJ2-7 gives the whole variable domain EAGVAQSPRYKIIEKRQSVAFWCNPISGHATLYWYQQILGQGPKLLIQFQNNGVVDDSQLPKDRFSAERLKGVDSTLKIQPAKLEDSAVYLCASSPLPGEQYFGPGTRLTVT.

The table lists this clonotype with a few counts. The chain employs TRBV3-1 and TRBJ1-2; the D is unclear. Germline CDR1 is LGHDT and CDR2 is YNNKEL (reference sequence). Between the trimmed V and J ends, which lost 8 bases and 4 bases, there was a span of 14 bases. The CDR3 length is 13 residues. CDR3 sequence reads: CASLDPGSYGYTF. In DNA, the CDR3 is TGTGCCAGCCTTGATCCGGGGAGCTATGGCTACACCTTC.

This clonotype appeared many times. J is TRBJ2-3 and V is TRBV12-3 or TRBV12-4; unclear D gene. Trimming removed 5 bases at V and 4 bases at J, with 10 bases between. The CDR3 covers 13 residues. The CDR3 region is CASSPLGPDTQYF. As DNA, the CDR3 is TGTGCCAGCAGTCCTCTAGGGCCAGATACGCAGTATTTT.

In this sample, this clonotype turned up many times. The chain employs TRBV7-2 and TRBJ2-7; TRBD2 might be the D (5 bases). This CDR3 spans 15 amino acids. The germline gives CDR1 SGHTA, CDR2 FQGNSA. V was clipped by 4 bases and J by 4 bases, with 17 bases between them. CDR3 sequence: CASSSAAGRSYEQYF. The CDR3 nucleotides read TGTGCCAGCAGCTCAGCCGCGGGCCGAAGTTACGAGCAGTACTTC.